These T cell receptor beta chains were read from a single sample in a study of PD-L1 blockade in urothelial cancer. Here immunoSEQ multiplex PCR was the method, and the copy in TCRdb shows in-frame clones only, minus some. The sample records about 85,000 clones, under 90% being singletons. The sample was PBMCs, taken around atezolizumab (anti-PD-L1) treatment. The receptor set was obtained from a man between 60 and 75 years old with urothelial cancer. The CDR3 runs from the conserved cysteine through the conserved F or W. The D gene is left open where the match is weak. Some rows mark clone size as missing; the rest say once, few, many or name a class of expanded clone.

TRBJ1-5,TRBV30,NA,16,TRBD1,TGTGCCTGGACTCTCAAAACAGGGGCCGCGAATAAGCCCCAGCATTTT,CAWTLKTGAANKPQHF
TRBJ2-7,TRBV4-3,NA,14,NA,TGCGCCAGCAGCCAAGCCCCAGGGACCTACGAGCAGTACTTC,CASSQAPGTYEQYF
TRBJ2-7,TRBV6-5,NA,15,NA,TGTGCCAGCAGTTACTCGCTGGGAGTGACGGGGGAGCAGTACTTC,CASSYSLGVTGEQYF
TRBJ1-1,TRBV5-1,NA,14,NA,TGCGCCAGCAGCATCCGCCTAGAAAACACTGAAGCTTTCTTT,CASSIRLENTEAFF
TRBJ2-3,TRBV7-2,few,15,NA,TGTGCCAGCAGCTTACGGGGAACGGGCACAGATACGCAGTATTTT,CASSLRGTGTDTQYF
TRBJ2-2,TRBV14,NA,15,TRBD2,TGTGCCAGCAGGCCGGGACTAGGGAACACCGGGGAGCTGTTTTTT,CASRPGLGNTGELFF
TRBJ1-2,TRBV30,NA,14,NA,TGTGCCTGGAGTGTAGGAGGGCCGGACTATGGCTACACCTTC,CAWSVGGPDYGYTF
TRBJ2-3,TRBV27,NA,16,TRBD2,TGTGCCAGCAGTATAGCGGGAGGTGGGGCCACAGATACGCAGTATTTT,CASSIAGGGATDTQYF
TRBJ2-3,TRBV6-1,NA,14,NA,TGTGCCAGCAGTGGGAACAGAGAGACAGATACGCAGTATTTT,CASSGNRETDTQYF
TRBJ1-2,TRBV6-5,NA,13,NA,TGTGCCAGCACCCCCGGGGGGGGGTATGGCTACACCTTC,CASTPGGGYGYTF
TRBJ2-2,TRBV19,once,15,NA,TGTGCCACCGAAGGGTGGGGCAGGATCACCGGGGAGCTGTTTTTT,CATEGWGRITGELFF
TRBJ1-6,TRBV6-5,NA,16,TRBD1,TGTGCCAGCAGTTACCTACTGGGACAGGGTTTTTCACCCCTCCACTTT,CASSYLLGQGFSPLHF
TRBJ1-2,TRBV6-5,NA,12,NA,TGTGCCAGCAGCCAGGGTTTCGGCGGCTACACCTTC,CASSQGFGGYTF
TRBJ2-3,TRBV10-3,NA,12,NA,TGTGCCATCAGTGAGGCGACTAGTGCGCAGTATTTT,CAISEATSAQYF
TRBJ1-4,TRBV6-5,NA,14,NA,TGTGCCAGCAATCAACTGGGGGGGGGTGAAAAACTGTTTTTT,CASNQLGGGEKLFF
TRBJ2-1,TRBV4-1,NA,15,TRBD2,TGCGCCAGCAGCCAACGTGAGCGGGGGGGCAATGAGCAGTTCTTC,CASSQRERGGNEQFF
TRBJ1-5,TRBV28,NA,16,TRBD1,TGTGCCAGCAGTTTGGACAGGGCGATGCGCAATCAGCCCCAGCATTTT,CASSLDRAMRNQPQHF
TRBJ1-1,TRBV7-9,NA,15,TRBD1,TGTGCCAGCAGCTTTGGGGACAGGGGTGACACTGAAGCTTTCTTT,CASSFGDRGDTEAFF
TRBJ2-1,TRBV18,NA,19,TRBD2,TGTGCCAGCTCACCACCCCCACTAGCGGGGAGGAGCTCCTACAATGAGCAGTTCTTC,CASSPPPLAGRSSYNEQFF
TRBJ2-7,TRBV5-4,NA,15,TRBD2,TGTGCCAGCAGCGAAGGACTAGCGGGGGCGTACGAGCAGTACTTC,CASSEGLAGAYEQYF
TRBJ1-5,TRBV27,NA,15,NA,TGTGCCAGCAGTTTATCGTCCTCAGGGGAACAGCCCCAGCATTTT,CASSLSSSGEQPQHF
TRBJ1-6,TRBV30,few,12,NA,TGTGCCTGGAGCACCCAGGGTTCACCCCTCCACTTT,CAWSTQGSPLHF
TRBJ1-5,TRBV25-1,once,14,NA,TGTGCCAGCAGTGAATATGAAGGGGGACAGCCCCAGCATTTT,CASSEYEGGQPQHF
TRBJ1-2,TRBV4-1,once,14,NA,TGCGCCAGCAGCCAAGGGTCAGGCAACTATGGCTACACCTTC,CASSQGSGNYGYTF
TRBJ2-1,TRBV18,NA,14,NA,TGTGCCAGCTCCCTTAGAATGGGGCGGAATGAGCAGTTCTTC,CASSLRMGRNEQFF
TRBJ2-2,TRBV18,NA,13,NA,TGTGCCAGCTCACCACGCGGAACCGGGGAGCTGTTTTTT,CASSPRGTGELFF
TRBJ1-5,TRBV7-2,NA,14,NA,TGTGCCAGCAGCGCCCGAGGGGGAGCTCAGCCCCAGCATTTT,CASSARGGAQPQHF